Following are 25 T cell receptor beta chains from one sample sequenced in a study of graft-versus-host responses after intestinal transplantation. Some clones are missing from TCRdb's copy, which holds only in-frame ones; the method was immunoSEQ multiplex PCR. The sample consists of about 26,000 clones, about four fifths of them appearing once. These receptors' targets are unknown. The material sequenced was unstimulated CD4+ T cells sorted from spleen or lymph node cells, taken before intestinal transplant. These TCRs come from a human donor who received an intestinal transplant.

The rearrangement uses TRBV29-1 and TRBJ1-3; possible D gene TRBD1, 5 bases. V was pared by 7 bases and J by 4 bases, with 14 bases between. This CDR3 region has 13 residues. CDR1 SQVTM and CDR2 ANQGSEA come from the germline V gene. CDR3 sequence: CSARWGLGNTIYF. In nucleotides, the CDR3 is TGCAGCGCCCGCTGGGGGTTGGGAAACACCATATATTTT.

DNA of the CDR3: TGTGCCAGCAGCTTGAGCAGGGGAGGGACCGGGGAGCTGTTTTTT. The encoded protein is CASSLSRGGTGELFF. The V gene is TRBV5-4, the J gene TRBJ2-2, with TRBD2 as a possible D gene (7 bases). The CDR3 totals 15 residues. Germline V gives CDR1 SGHNT, CDR2 YYREEE (reference sequence). Trimming removed 1 base from V and 5 bases from J, with 12 bases in between.

This clone was detected only a few times. V gene TRBV5-1 combines with J gene TRBJ2-5, with 8 positions matching TRBD2. This CDR3 region has 14 residues. The ends lost 0 bases at V and 4 bases at J; junction bases unmatched: 2. The germline CDR1 and CDR2 sequences are SGHRS and YFSETQ. The CDR3 region has the DNA TGCGCCAGCAGCTTGGCGGGGGGGGCAGAGACCCAGTACTTC. Residues: CASSLAGGAETQYF. The complete variable domain, with remaining parts taken from reference TRBV5-1 and TRBJ2-5, reads KAGVTQTPRYLIKTRGQQVTLSCSPISGHRSVSWYQQTPGQGLQFLFEYFSETQRNKGNFPGRFSGRQFSNSRSEMNVSTLELGDSALYLCASSLAGGAETQYFGPGTRLLVL.

J is TRBJ2-1 and V is TRBV28; 15 bases map to TRBD2. Trimming at V came to 4 bases and at J to 7 bases, leaving 8 bases not matched to a gene. The CDR3 is 17 residues long. CDR1 and CDR2 (germline): MDHEN, SYDVKM. The CDR3 sequence: CASSSGRTSGRGNEQFF. The CDR3 DNA sequence: TGTGCCAGCAGTTCCGGACGGACTAGCGGGAGGGGTAATGAGCAGTTCTTC.

The chain recombines TRBV2 with TRBJ2-3; D uncertain. There are 15 residues in the CDR3. Germline values: CDR1 SNHLY, CDR2 FYNNEI. Trimming removed 2 bases from V and 5 bases from J, with 14 bases in between. The CDR3 DNA sequence: TGTGCCAGCAGTGAATTTACCAAGCCTATAGATACGCAGTATTTT. Amino acid sequence: CASSEFTKPIDTQYF.

V is TRBV9 and J is TRBJ2-3, with 9 bases fitting TRBD1. V dropped 4 bases and J dropped 6; count of bases not matched to a gene: 6. CDR1 and CDR2 from the germline V gene are SGDLS and YYNGEE. The CDR3 is 14 residues long. CDR3 sequence reads: CASSLRTGADTQYF. DNA for the CDR3: TGTGCCAGCAGCTTGAGGACAGGGGCCGATACGCAGTATTTT.

The gene calls are TRBV4-1 and TRBJ2-5; possible D gene TRBD2, 5 bases. V lost 2 bases to trimming and J lost 4 bases, with 11 bases between them. In germline, CDR1 is MGHRA, CDR2 YSYEKL. The CDR3 totals 14 residues. CDR3 sequence: CASSQTLALETQYF. CDR3 nucleotides: TGCGCCAGCAGCCAAACTCTAGCTCTAGAGACCCAGTACTTC.

The rearrangement joins TRBV7-9 to TRBJ1-1, with TRBD1 matching 9 bases. The CDR3 has 14 amino acids. Germline CDR1 reads SEHNR; CDR2 reads FQNEAQ (reference sequence). J lost 4 bases, V lost 5 bases, and 5 bases had no gene match. The CDR3 loop is CASSPGQGTTEAFF. The CDR3 DNA reads as TGTGCCAGCAGCCCGGGACAGGGTACCACTGAAGCTTTCTTT.

This clone showed up just once. This chain uses TRBV9 with TRBJ2-7; D call uncertain. Deletions cut 4 bases from V and 5 bases from J, with 16 bases between. The germline gives CDR1 SGDLS, CDR2 YYNGEE. The CDR3 totals 14 residues. CDR3 residues: CASSRTGPENEQYF. DNA for the CDR3: TGTGCCAGCAGCCGCACCGGACCAGAAAACGAGCAGTACTTC.

DNA for the CDR3: TGCGCCAGCAGCCAAGGACTAGCGGGATTGAAAGAGACCCAGTACTTC. Encoded protein: CASSQGLAGLKETQYF. The chain recombines TRBV4-1 with TRBJ2-5; TRBD2 aligns across 11 bases. From germline, CDR1 is MGHRA and CDR2 YSYEKL. The length of the CDR3 is 16 residues. J was trimmed by 3 bases and V by 1 base; bases with no gene match: 4.

V is TRBV6-1 and J is TRBJ2-5, with 7 bases fitting TRBD1. J was trimmed by 4 bases and V by 3 bases; bases with no gene match: 2. Germline V CDR1 and CDR2: MNHNS, SASEGT. The CDR3 totals 13 residues. The CDR3: CASSETGSETQYF. The CDR3, as DNA: TGTGCCAGCAGTGAGACAGGGTCAGAGACCCAGTACTTC.

V is TRBV5-1 and J is TRBJ1-4; no reliable D call. Trimming removed 8 bases from V and 8 bases from J, with 16 bases in between. CDR3 size: 13 residues. The germline gives CDR1 SGHRS, CDR2 YFSETQ. CDR3 nucleotides: TGCGCCAGTCGTCGGGAGAGTGAGGAAAAACTGTTTTTT. Its protein is CASRRESEEKLFF. The variable domain in full, completed from reference TRBV5-1 and TRBJ1-4, reads KAGVTQTPRYLIKTRGQQVTLSCSPISGHRSVSWYQQTPGQGLQFLFEYFSETQRNKGNFPGRFSGRQFSNSRSEMNVSTLELGDSALYLCASRRESEEKLFFGSGTQLSVL.

V gene TRBV7-3 combines with J gene TRBJ2-1; possible D gene TRBD2, 6 bases. Trimming removed 2 bases at V and 13 bases at J, with 12 bases between. The CDR3 sequence is 12 residues long. CDR1 is SGHTA, CDR2 FQGTGA, per germline. CDR3 protein: CASSLSGATQFF. The CDR3, as DNA: TGTGCCAGCAGCTTATCGGGAGCGACCCAGTTCTTC.

The rearrangement links TRBV19 to TRBJ2-3; D is unclear. The germline V gene has CDR1 LNHDA and CDR2 SQIVND (reference sequence). CDR3 size: 12 residues. The V and J ends lost 1 base and 4 bases respectively, with 3 bases between them. The CDR3 sequence: CASSIVPDTQYF. Here the CDR3 DNA reads TGTGCCAGTAGTATAGTCCCAGATACGCAGTATTTT.

The rearrangement links TRBV19 to TRBJ1-1; 11 bases are shared with TRBD1. CDR1 and CDR2 (germline): LNHDA, SQIVND (reference sequence). Losses at the gene ends were 7 bases for V and 4 bases for J; bases not matched to a gene: 8. The CDR3 runs to 15 residues. CDR3 bases: TGTGCCAGTACCCAAACGGGACAGGGGGTCACTGAAGCTTTCTTT. Translated, it gives CASTQTGQGVTEAFF.

V usage is TRBV7-9 and J usage is TRBJ2-7; 9 nucleotides line up with TRBD1. The CDR3 runs 17 residues. With V trimmed by 2 bases and J by 3 bases, 11 bases remained unmatched. In germline, CDR1 is SEHNR, CDR2 FQNEAQ (reference sequence). DNA of the CDR3: TGTGCCAGCAGCTTACCCACGACGGGACAGGGTGGCTACGAGCAGTACTTC. As protein: CASSLPTTGQGGYEQYF.

The rearrangement links TRBV7-3 to TRBJ2-3; D may be TRBD2 (5 bases). Germline V gene lookup returns CDR1 SGHTA and CDR2 FQGTGA. The length of the CDR3 is 13 residues. Trimming took off 8 bases at V and 1 base at J, with 10 bases between the two ends. The CDR3 loop is CASGRDRTDTQYF. The CDR3, as DNA: TGTGCCAGCGGACGGGATCGCACAGATACGCAGTATTTT. Drawing the rest from reference TRBV7-3 and TRBJ2-3, the complete variable domain is GAGVSQTPSNKVTEKGKYVELRCDPISGHTALYWYRQSLGQGPEFLIYFQGTGAADDSGLPNDRFFAVRPEGSVSTLKIQRTERGDSAVYLCASGRDRTDTQYFGPGTRLTVL.

This clone was counted between two and nine times. Other DNA sequences in the same sample also yield this CDR3. The chain employs TRBV19 and TRBJ2-7; TRBD1 agrees at 7 bases. Germline V gene lookup returns CDR1 LNHDA and CDR2 SQIVND (reference sequence). V was clipped by 3 bases and J by 2 bases; unmatched bases: 10. The CDR3 spans 16 residues. The CDR3 here is CASSIIGGAPPYEQYF. CDR3 coding DNA: TGTGCCAGTAGTATTATAGGGGGCGCCCCCCCCTACGAGCAGTACTTC.

This rearrangement joins TRBV5-1 to TRBJ1-3; the D gene is possibly TRBD1 (6 bases). The germline V and J ends were trimmed by 4 bases and 7 bases, with 15 bases remaining between them. CDR1 and CDR2 (germline): SGHRS, YFSETQ. The CDR3 consists of 14 residues. For the CDR3, the DNA is TGCGCCAGCAGCCCGGGTGGGGGCTCGAACACCATATATTTT. Amino acids: CASSPGGGSNTIYF.

The chain recombines TRBV14 with TRBJ1-2; D unresolved. The CDR3 has 15 amino acids. Germline CDR1 is SGHDN and CDR2 is FVKESK. Between the trimmed V and J ends, which lost 6 bases and 3 bases, there was a span of 17 bases. CDR3 protein: CASSPWTGRDYGYTF. The CDR3 nucleotides are TGTGCCAGCAGTCCTTGGACGGGAAGGGACTATGGCTACACCTTC.

V gene TRBV29-1 combines with J gene TRBJ1-3; D possibly corresponds to TRBD1 (6 bases). CDR3 length: 13 amino acids. Germline V CDR1 and CDR2: SQVTM, ANQGSEA. V was shortened by 6 bases and J by 0 bases, with 9 bases between the two germline ends. CDR3 amino acids: CSVADSSGNTIYF. The CDR3, as DNA: TGCAGCGTCGCGGACAGCTCTGGAAACACCATATATTTT.

CDR3 sequence reads: CASSDSAGGDIGELFF. The CDR3 coding sequence is TGTGCCAGCAGTGACTCGGCGGGGGGGGACATCGGGGAGCTGTTTTTT. This rearrangement joins TRBV6-4 to TRBJ2-2; 9 bases align to TRBD2. The CDR3 runs to 16 residues. Germline V gives CDR1 MRHNA, CDR2 SNTAGT. J gave up 7 bases and V 0 bases, and 6 bases lay outside the gene matches.

The chain recombines TRBV6-6 with TRBJ2-7; TRBD2 might be the D (6 bases). Germline values: CDR1 MNHNY, CDR2 SVGAGI (reference sequence). CDR3 length equals 15 residues. The ends were cut back, 5 bases at V and 0 bases at J, with 14 bases in the middle. The CDR3 here is CASSPGRGFSYEQYF. CDR3 nucleotide sequence: TGTGCCAGCAGTCCAGGGCGGGGATTCTCCTACGAGCAGTACTTC.

Here the CDR3 DNA reads TGCAGCGTTACCGGGACAGGGACCTACGAGCAGTACTTC. The encoded protein is CSVTGTGTYEQYF. The V gene is TRBV29-1, the J gene TRBJ2-7, with 9 bases that match TRBD1. Germline-derived CDR1 and CDR2 are SQVTM and ANQGSEA. Trimming cost V 5 bases and J 2 bases; bases outside gene matches: 4. The CDR3 length is 13 residues.

The chain uses TRBV19 and TRBJ2-7; D perhaps matches TRBD2 (6 bases). Germline V gene lookup returns CDR1 LNHDA and CDR2 SQIVND (reference sequence). The CDR3 extends over 13 amino acids. V lost 5 bases and J 2 bases, leaving 10 bases between the germline ends. The CDR3 region is CASSVPGAYEQYF. As DNA, the CDR3 is TGTGCCAGTAGTGTGCCGGGAGCCTACGAGCAGTACTTC.